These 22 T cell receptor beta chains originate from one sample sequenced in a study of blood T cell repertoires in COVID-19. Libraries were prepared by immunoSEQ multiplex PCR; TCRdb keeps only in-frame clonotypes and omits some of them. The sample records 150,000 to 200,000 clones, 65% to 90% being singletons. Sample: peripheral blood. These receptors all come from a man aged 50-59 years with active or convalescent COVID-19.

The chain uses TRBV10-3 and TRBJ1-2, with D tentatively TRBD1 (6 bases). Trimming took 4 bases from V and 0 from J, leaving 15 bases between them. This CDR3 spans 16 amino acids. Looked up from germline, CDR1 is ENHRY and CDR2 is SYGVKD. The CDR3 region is CAISGDRQVANYGYTF. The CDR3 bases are TGTGCCATCAGTGGGGATAGACAGGTTGCTAACTATGGCTACACCTTC.

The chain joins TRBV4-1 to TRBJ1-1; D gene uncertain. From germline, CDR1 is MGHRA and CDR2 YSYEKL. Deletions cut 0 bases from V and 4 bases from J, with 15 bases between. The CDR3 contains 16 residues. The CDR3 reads CASSQDSQVLVTEAFF. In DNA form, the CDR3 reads TGCGCCAGCAGCCAAGACTCGCAGGTCTTGGTCACTGAAGCTTTCTTT.

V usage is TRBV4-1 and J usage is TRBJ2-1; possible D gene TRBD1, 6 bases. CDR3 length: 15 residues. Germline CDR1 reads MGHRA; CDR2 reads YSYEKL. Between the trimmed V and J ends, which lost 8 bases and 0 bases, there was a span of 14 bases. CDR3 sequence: CASSTGSPSYNEQFF. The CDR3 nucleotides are TGCGCCAGCTCCACAGGGTCACCCTCCTACAATGAGCAGTTCTTC.

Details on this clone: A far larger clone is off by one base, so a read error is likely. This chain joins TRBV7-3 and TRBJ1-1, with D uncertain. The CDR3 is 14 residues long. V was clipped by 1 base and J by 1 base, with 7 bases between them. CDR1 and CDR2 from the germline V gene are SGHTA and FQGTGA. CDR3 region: CASSLNGANTEAFF. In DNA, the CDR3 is TGTGCCAGCAGCTTAAATGGAGCGAACACTGAAGCTTTCTTT.

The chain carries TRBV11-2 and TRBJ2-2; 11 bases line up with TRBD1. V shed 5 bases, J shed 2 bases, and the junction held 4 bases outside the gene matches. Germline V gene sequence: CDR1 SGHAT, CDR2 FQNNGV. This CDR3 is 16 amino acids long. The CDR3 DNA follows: TGTGCCAGCAGCCTAGGGACAGGGGGAAACACCGGGGAGCTGTTTTTT. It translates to CASSLGTGGNTGELFF.

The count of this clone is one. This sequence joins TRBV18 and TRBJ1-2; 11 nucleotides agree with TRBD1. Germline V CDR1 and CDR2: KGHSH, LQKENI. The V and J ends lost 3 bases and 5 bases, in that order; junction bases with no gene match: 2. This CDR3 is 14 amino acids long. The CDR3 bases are TGTGCCAGCTCACCTCGGGACAGGGGGTATGGCTACACCTTC. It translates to CASSPRDRGYGYTF.

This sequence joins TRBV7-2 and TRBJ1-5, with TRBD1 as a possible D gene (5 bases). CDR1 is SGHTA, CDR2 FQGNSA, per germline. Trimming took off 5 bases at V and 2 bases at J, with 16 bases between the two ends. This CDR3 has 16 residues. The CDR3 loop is CASSPVKGSGNQPQHF. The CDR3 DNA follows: TGTGCCAGCAGCCCCGTGAAGGGGTCCGGCAATCAGCCCCAGCATTTT.

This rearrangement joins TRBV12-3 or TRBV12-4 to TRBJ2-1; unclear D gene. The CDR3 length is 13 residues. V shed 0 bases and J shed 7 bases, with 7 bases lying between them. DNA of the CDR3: TGTGCCAGCAGTTTAGCGCAGGTGAATGAGCAGTTCTTC. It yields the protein CASSLAQVNEQFF.

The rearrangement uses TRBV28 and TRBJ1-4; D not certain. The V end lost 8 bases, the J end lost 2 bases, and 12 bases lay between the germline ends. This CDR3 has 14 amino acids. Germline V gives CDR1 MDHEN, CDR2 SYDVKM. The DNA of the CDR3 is TGTGCCAGCTCCGAGACAAGTACTAATGAAAAACTGTTTTTT. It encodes CASSETSTNEKLFF.

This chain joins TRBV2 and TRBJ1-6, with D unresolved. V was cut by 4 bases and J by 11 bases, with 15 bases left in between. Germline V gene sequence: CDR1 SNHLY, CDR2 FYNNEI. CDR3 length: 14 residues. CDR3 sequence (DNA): TGTGCCAGCAGTGTTTGGGAGGGAGTGGCACCCCTCCACTTT. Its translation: CASSVWEGVAPLHF.

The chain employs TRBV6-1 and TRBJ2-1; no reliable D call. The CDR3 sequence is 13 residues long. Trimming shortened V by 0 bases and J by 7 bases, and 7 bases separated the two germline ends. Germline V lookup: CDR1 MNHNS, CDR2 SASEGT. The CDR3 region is CASSEAGGNEQFF. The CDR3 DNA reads TGTGCCAGCAGTGAAGCCGGCGGTAATGAGCAGTTCTTC.

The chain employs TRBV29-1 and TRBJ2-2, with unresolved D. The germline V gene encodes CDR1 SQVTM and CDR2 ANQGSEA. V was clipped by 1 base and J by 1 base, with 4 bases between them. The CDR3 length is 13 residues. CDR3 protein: CSVEGENTGELFF. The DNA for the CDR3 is TGCAGCGTTGAAGGAGAGAACACCGGGGAGCTGTTTTTT.

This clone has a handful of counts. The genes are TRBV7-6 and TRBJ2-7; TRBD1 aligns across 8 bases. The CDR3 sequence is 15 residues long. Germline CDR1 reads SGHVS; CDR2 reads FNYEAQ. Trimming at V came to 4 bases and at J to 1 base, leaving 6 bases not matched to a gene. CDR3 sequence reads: CASSSLTGASYEQYF. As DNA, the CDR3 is TGTGCCAGCAGCTCCCTGACAGGGGCTTCCTACGAGCAGTACTTC.

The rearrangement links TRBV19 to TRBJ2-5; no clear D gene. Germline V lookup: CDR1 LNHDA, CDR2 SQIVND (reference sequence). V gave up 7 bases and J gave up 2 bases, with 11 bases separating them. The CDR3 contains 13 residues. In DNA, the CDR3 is TGTGCCAGTAAGGTTTCCGGGCAAGAGACCCAGTACTTC. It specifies CASKVSGQETQYF.

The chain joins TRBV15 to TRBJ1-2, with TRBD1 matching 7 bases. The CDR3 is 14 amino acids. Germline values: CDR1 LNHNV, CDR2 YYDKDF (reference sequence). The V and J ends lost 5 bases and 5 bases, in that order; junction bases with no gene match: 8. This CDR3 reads CATSGRDRLYGYTF. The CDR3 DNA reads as TGTGCCACCAGCGGCCGGGACAGACTATATGGCTACACCTTC.

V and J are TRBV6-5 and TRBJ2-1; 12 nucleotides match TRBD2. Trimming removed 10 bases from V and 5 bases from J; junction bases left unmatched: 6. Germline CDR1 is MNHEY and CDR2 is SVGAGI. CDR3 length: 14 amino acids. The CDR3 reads CAISLAGGNNEQFF. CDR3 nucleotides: TGTGCCATTTCTCTAGCGGGAGGGAACAATGAGCAGTTCTTC.

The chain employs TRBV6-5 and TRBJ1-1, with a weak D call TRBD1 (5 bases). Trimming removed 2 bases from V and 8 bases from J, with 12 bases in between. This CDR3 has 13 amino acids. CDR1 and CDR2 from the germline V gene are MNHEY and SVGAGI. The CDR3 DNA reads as TGTGCCAGCAGTTACGAAAGGGGTTTCGAAGCTTTCTTT. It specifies CASSYERGFEAFF.

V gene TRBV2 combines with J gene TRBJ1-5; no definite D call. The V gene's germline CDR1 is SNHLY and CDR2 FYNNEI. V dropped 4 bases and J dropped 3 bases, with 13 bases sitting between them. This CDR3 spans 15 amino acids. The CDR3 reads CASSGFNQVNQPQHF. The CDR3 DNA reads TGTGCCAGCAGTGGGTTTAACCAGGTCAATCAGCCCCAGCATTTT.

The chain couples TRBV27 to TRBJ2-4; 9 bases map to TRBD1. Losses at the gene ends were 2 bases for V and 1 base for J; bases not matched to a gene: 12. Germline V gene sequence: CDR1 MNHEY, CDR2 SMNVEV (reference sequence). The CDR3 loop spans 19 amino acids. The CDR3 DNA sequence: TGTGCCAGCAGTTTAAGGGACAGGGAACGTGGGGGTGCCAAAAACATTCAGTACTTC. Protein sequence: CASSLRDRERGGAKNIQYF.

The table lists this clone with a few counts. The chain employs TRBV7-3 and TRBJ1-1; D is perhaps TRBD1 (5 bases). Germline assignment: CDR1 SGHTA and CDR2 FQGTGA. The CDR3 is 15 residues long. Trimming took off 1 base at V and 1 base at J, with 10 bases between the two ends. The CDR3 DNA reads TGTGCCAGCAGCTTAAACCCCGGGGGGAACACTGAAGCTTTCTTT. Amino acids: CASSLNPGGNTEAFF.

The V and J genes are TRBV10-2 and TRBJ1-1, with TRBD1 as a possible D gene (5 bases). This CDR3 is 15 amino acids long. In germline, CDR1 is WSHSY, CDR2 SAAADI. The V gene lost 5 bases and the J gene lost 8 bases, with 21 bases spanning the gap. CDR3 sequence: CASSSLGGADEEAFF. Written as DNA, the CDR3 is TGCGCCAGCAGTTCCCTCGGTGGGGCAGACGAAGAAGCTTTCTTT.

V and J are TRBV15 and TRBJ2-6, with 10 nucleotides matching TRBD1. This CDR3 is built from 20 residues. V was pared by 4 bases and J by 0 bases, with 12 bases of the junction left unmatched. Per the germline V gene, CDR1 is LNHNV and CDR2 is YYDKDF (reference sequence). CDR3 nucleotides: TGTGCCACCAGCAACCGGGACAGGGGAGTTTGGGGCTCTGGGGCCAACGTCCTGACTTTC. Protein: CATSNRDRGVWGSGANVLTF.